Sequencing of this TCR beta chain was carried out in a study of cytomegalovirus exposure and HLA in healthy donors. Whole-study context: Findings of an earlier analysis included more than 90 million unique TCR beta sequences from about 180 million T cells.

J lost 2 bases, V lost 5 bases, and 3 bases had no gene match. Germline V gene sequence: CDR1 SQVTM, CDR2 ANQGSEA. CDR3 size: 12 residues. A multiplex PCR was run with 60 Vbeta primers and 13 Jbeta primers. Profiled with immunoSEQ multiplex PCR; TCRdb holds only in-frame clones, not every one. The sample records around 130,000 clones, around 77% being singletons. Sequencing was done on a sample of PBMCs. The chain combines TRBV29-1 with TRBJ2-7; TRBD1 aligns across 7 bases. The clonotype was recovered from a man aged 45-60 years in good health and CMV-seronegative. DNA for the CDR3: TGCAGCGTTCTGGACAGGACCTACGAGCAGTACTTC. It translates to CSVLDRTYEQYF.